This T cell receptor (beta chain) is drawn from a study of T cell changes during pregnancy in multiple sclerosis. Germline V CDR1 and CDR2: LNHDA, SQIVND (reference sequence). Losses at the gene ends were 6 bases for V and 4 bases for J; bases not matched to a gene: 3. The CDR3 spans 13 residues. Profiling relied on immunoSEQ multiplex PCR, and the TCRdb table lists in-frame clones only, not all of them. The table lists about 59,000 clones, more than 85% of them singletons. The J gene is TRBJ1-2, the V gene TRBV19; 9 bases line up with TRBD1. The source is a female donor with multiple sclerosis, enrolled in a pregnancy study. The specimen was CD8+ T cells from peripheral blood mononuclear cells, collected in the third trimester of pregnancy. This CDR3 is CASRTGGAYGYTF. CDR3 DNA: TGTGCCAGTAGGACAGGGGGTGCCTATGGCTACACCTTC. Full variable domain (remainder filled in from reference TRBV19 and TRBJ1-2): DGGITQSPKYLFRKEGQNVTLSCEQNLNHDAMYWYRQDPGQGLRLIYYSQIVNDFQKGDIAEGYSVSREKKESFPLTVTSAQKNPTAFYLCASRTGGAYGYTFGSGTRLTVV.